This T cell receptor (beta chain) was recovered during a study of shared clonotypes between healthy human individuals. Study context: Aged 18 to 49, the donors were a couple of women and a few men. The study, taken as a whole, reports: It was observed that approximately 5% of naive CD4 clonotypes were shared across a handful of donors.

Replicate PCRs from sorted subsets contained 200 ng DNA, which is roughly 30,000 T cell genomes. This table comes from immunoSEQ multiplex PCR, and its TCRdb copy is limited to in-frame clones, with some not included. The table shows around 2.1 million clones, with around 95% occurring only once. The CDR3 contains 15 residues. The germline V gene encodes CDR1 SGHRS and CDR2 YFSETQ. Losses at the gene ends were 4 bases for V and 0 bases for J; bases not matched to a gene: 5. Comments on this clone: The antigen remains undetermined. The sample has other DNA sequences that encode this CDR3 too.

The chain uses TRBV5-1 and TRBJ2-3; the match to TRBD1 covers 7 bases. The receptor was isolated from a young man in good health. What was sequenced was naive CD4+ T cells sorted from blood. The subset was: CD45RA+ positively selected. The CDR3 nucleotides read TGCGCCAGCAGCAGAACAGGGGCTAGCACAGATACGCAGTATTTT. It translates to CASSRTGASTDTQYF.